This paragraph reports one T cell receptor beta chain. As yet, its antigen is unknown. This entry is derived from a study of molecular identifiers for immune sequencing clone quantification. Sorting selected naive CD8 T cells with a CD8+CD4-CCR7+CD45RA+ phenotype. Findings and caveats of the study: Among over 950,000 naive cells, as was reported, spiked Jurkat TCR RNA from one cell was detectable. Clones of above 20 RNA copies carried over 98% of effector molecules; in naive cells they carried under 1%.

Per the germline V gene, CDR1 is LNHDA and CDR2 is SQIVND (reference sequence). The CDR3 extends over 14 amino acids. Trimming stripped 3 bases from V and 2 bases from J, with 8 bases between. In TCRdb, the PCR reads were re-called with MiXCR into one record per CDR3 protein. The sample contains about 640,000 distinct CDR3 sequences, 20% of which appear only once. This sequence was found in a human donor in good health. Some libraries in this study had Jurkat cell RNA spiked in. V usage is TRBV19 and J usage is TRBJ2-1, with D perhaps TRBD2 (5 bases). Sequences were obtained from naive CD8+ T cells from blood, with Jurkat cell RNA spiked in. The sample's subset: FACS-sorted CD8+CD4-CCR7+CD45RA+ naive T cells. The CDR3 DNA is TGTGCCAGTAGTATCGCGACTACCTACAATGAGCAGTTCTTC. Residues: CASSIATTYNEQFF.